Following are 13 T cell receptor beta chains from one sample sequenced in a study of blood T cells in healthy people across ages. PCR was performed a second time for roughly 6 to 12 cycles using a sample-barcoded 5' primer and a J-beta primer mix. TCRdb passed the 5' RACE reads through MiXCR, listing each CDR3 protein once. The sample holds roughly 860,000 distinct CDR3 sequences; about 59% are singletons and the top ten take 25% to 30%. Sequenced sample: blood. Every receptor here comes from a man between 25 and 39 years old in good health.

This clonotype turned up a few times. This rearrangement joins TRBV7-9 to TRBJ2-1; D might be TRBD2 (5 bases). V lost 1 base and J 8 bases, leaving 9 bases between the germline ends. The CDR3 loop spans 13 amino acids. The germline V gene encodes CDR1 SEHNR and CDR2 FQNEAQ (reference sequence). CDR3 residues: CASSLVSGYEQFF. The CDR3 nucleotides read TGTGCCAGCAGCTTAGTTTCGGGATATGAGCAGTTCTTC.

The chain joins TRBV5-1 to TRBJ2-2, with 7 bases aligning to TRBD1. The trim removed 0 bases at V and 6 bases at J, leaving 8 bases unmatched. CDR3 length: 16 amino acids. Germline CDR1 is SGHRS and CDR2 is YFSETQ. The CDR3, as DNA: TGCGCCAGCAGCTTGGTGGACAGGAATGTCGCCGGGGAGCTGTTTTTT. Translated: CASSLVDRNVAGELFF.

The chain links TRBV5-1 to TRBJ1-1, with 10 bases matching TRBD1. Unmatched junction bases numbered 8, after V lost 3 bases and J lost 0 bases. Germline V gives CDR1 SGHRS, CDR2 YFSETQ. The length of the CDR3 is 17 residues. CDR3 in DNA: TGCGCCAGCAGCTGGACCTCGACAGGGGGCATGAACACTGAAGCTTTCTTT. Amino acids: CASSWTSTGGMNTEAFF.

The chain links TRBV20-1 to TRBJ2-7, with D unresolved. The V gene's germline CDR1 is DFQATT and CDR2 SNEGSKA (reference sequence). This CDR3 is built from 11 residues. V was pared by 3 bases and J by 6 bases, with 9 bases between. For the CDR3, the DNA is TGCAGTGCTAGGGCCCCTGTCGAGCAGTACTTC. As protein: CSARAPVEQYF.

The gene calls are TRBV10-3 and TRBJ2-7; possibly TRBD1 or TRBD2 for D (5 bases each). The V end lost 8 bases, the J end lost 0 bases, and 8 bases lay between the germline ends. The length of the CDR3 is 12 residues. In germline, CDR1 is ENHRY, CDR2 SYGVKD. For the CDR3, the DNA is TGTGCCATCGGGACGGCCTCCTACGAGCAGTACTTC. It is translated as CAIGTASYEQYF.

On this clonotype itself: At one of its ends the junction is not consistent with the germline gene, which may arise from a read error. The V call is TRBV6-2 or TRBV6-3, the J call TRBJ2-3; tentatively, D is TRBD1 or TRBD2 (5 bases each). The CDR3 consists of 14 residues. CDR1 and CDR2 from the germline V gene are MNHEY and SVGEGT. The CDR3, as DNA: TGTGCCGGCAGCCAGAGGGAAGGGGCAGATACGCAGTATTTT. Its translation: CAGSQREGADTQYF.

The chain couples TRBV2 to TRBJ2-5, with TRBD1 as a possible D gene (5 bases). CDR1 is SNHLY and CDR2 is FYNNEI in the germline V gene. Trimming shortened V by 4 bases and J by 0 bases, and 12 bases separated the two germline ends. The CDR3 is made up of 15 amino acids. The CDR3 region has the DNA TGTGCCAGCAGTGCCCCGTCCAGGGACCAAGAGACCCAGTACTTC. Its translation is CASSAPSRDQETQYF. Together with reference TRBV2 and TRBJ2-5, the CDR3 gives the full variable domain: EPEVTQTPSHQVTQMGQEVILRCVPISNHLYFYWYRQILGQKVEFLVSFYNNEISEKSEIFDDQFSVERPDGSNFTLKIRSTKLEDSAMYFCASSAPSRDQETQYFGPGTRLLVL.

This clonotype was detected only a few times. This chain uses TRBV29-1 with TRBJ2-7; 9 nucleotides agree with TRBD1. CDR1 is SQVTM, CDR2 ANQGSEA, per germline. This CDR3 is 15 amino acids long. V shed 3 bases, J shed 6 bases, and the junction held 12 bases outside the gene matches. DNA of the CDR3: TGCAGCGTTGAGCCCCTGGGACAGGGTGCGGGCGAGCAGTACTTC. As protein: CSVEPLGQGAGEQYF.

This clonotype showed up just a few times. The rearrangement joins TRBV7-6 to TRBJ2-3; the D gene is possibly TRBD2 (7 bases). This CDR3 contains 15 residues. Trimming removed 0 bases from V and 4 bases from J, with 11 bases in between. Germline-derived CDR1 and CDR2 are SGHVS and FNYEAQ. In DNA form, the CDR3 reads TGTGCCAGCAGCTTAGCGGGGGGGCCGCCAGATACGCAGTATTTT. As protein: CASSLAGGPPDTQYF.

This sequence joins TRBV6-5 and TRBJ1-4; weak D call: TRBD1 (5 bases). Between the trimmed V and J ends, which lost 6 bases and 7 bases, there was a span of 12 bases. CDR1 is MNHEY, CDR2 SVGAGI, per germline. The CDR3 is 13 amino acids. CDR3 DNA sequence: TGTGCCAGCAGCCCGGCAGGGACTGAAAAACTGTTTTTT. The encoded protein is CASSPAGTEKLFF.

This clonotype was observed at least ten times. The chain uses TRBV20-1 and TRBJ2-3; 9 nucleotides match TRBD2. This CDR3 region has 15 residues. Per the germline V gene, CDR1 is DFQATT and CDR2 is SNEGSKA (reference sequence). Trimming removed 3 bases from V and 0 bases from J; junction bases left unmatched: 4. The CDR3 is CSARRGGVSTDTQYF. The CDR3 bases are TGCAGTGCTAGGCGCGGGGGGGTCAGCACAGATACGCAGTATTTT.

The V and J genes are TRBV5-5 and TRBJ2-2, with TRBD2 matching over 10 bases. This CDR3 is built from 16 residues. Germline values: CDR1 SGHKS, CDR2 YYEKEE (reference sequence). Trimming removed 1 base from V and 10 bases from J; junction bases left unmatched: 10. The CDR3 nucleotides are TGTGCCAGCAGCTTGCGGCTAGCGGGGGCAATCGAGGAGCTGTTTTTT. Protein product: CASSLRLAGAIEELFF.

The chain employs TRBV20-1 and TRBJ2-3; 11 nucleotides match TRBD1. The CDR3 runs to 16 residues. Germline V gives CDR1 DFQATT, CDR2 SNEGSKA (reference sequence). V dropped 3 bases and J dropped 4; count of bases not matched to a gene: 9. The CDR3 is CSASKGQGVGADTQYF. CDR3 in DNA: TGCAGTGCTAGCAAGGGACAGGGGGTTGGCGCAGATACGCAGTATTTT.